The clone carrying this TCR beta chain was detected ten times or more. TCRdb redid the calling of the 5' RACE reads with MiXCR, one entry per CDR3 protein. The table shows 60,000 to 85,000 distinct CDR3 sequences, with approximately 5% occurring only once. This sample was included in a study of neurological immune-mediated disorders. Germline loops: CDR1 MDHEN, CDR2 SYDVKM. The CDR3 is made up of 15 amino acids. Trimming cost V 3 bases and J 5 bases, with 14 bases left between them. The clonotype originates from a woman between 25 and 40 years old with multiple sclerosis. The sequenced sample consisted of PBMCs. The chain couples TRBV28 to TRBJ1-5; tentatively, D is TRBD1 (6 bases). The CDR3 nucleotides are TGTGCCAGCAGTTTTAGGTATGGGGGCGATCAGCCCCAGCATTTT. It encodes CASSFRYGGDQPQHF.